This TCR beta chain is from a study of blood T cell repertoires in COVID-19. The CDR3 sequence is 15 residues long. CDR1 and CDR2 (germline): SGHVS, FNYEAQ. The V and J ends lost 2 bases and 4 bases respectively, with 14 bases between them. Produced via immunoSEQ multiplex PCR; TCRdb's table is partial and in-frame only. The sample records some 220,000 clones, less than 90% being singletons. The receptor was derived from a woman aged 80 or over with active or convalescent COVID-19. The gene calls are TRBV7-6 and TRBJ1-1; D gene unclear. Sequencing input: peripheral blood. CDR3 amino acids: CASSLQAGSGTEAFF. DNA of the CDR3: TGTGCCAGCAGCTTACAAGCCGGGAGTGGCACTGAAGCTTTCTTT.